The TCR beta chain under discussion was sequenced for a study of blood T cell repertoires in COVID-19 (dated by TCRdb to 2018 to 2020). Background on the whole study: Collaborator samples came from the United States, Italy and Spain and covered acute and convalescent phases of COVID-19. A freely available public database, intended as a resource for researchers studying the immune response to SARS-CoV-2, is where the repertoires were released. Where HLA class I and class II types were available, the types were taken from metadata supplied by the sample provider, not from assay-based typing. The samples were drawn from two sources: the first 160 participants of the ongoing ImmuneRACE study, and over 950 subjects contributed by 6 global collaborators. The prospective study material was composed of cDNA or gDNA derived from T cells, B-cell-depleted T cells, or PBMCs. A de-identified subject ID, COVID-19 status, age in years and sex were almost always included in the sample metadata. Subjects who had been exposed to COVID-19, were actively infected with it, or had recovered from it provided the deeply sampled blood TCRbeta repertoires that made up the dataset. Study-wide findings and limitations: How much clinical and demographic metadata was included differed by source and by participant, and the metadata was provided uncurated.

A second Seattle source provided samples from volunteer blood donors who had recovered from COVID-19. Whole blood was collected in K2EDTA tubes by collaborating institutions according to the institutions' own protocols. For TCRbeta analysis, collaborators shipped samples as frozen whole blood, isolated PBMCs, or DNA extracted from either of those sample types. The immunoSEQ Assay, a bias-controlled multiplex PCR, was used to amplify TCRbeta CDR3 regions from genomic DNA. As for the original processing: The number of nucleated cells in each sample was estimated from the amplification of reference gene primers within the assay. To quantify the absolute abundance of each unique TCRbeta CDR3 rearrangement, sequence reads were collapsed and filtered. For each sample, productive Simpson clonality was calculated as the square root of Simpson's diversity index over productive rearrangements. The immuneACCESS repertoire file appears here via TCRdb, limited to in-frame rearrangements. These files lack a portion of the clones; in checked studies, under half of the deficit traces to unresolved V genes, and the cause of the others is not known. V, J and clone size reflect that table, while D and trimming were determined from the DNA. Here the sample has 200,000 to 250,000 clones; around nine tenths occur a single time. Of the sample, about an eighth is held by the ten largest clones.

This clone was counted between two and nine times. This receptor's antigen is unknown. Within one base of it there is no much larger clone, and no base qualities were kept. The CDR3, from cysteine to phenylalanine, totals 12 residues. The kept DNA is CDR3 alone, 36 bases in frame from the first base. The V and J ends are trimmed by 1 base and 5 bases, leaving 5 bases between them. The germline V gene supplies CDR1 MGHDK and CDR2 SYGVNS. The TCR sequence derives from a woman under 30 who had recovered from COVID-19. The sequenced sample consisted of peripheral blood. The chain employs TRBV25-1 and TRBJ2-5, with no confident D gene call. The DNA reads TGTGCCAGCAGTGAATCCCAGGAGACCCAGTACTTC. The translation is CASSESQETQYF.